Below, 5 T cell receptor beta chains from the same sample are listed, as sequenced in a study of cytomegalovirus exposure and HLA in healthy donors (dated by TCRdb to the late 2010s). Libraries were built with the immunoSEQ multiplex PCR assay. The multiplex PCR relied on a mix of 60 forward primers for TCR Vbeta segments and 13 reverse primers for TCR Jbeta segments. TCRdb retrieved this table from immuneACCESS and kept in-frame rearrangements only. Not all clones are present; in checked studies, unresolved V genes account for under half, and no reason is known for the remainder. A total of about 140,000 clones appear in this sample, about 61% of them only once. The ten largest account for around 1.9% of the sample. Sequenced material: PBMCs. Receptors originate from a male donor in good health and CMV-seronegative.

This clone appeared once. This chain uses TRBV19 with TRBJ2-3; tentatively, D is TRBD1 (5 bases). Between the trimmed V and J ends, which lost 2 bases and 4 bases, there was a span of 10 bases. The CDR3 totals 14 residues. The germline V gene encodes CDR1 LNHDA and CDR2 SQIVND (reference sequence). In DNA, the CDR3 is TGTGCCAGTAGTATATCAGGGTTCCCAGATACGCAGTATTTT. Residues: CASSISGFPDTQYF.

This clone was observed a handful of times. V gene TRBV6-5 combines with J gene TRBJ1-5; TRBD1 agrees at 7 bases. The CDR3 is 15 residues long. After removal of 6 bases from V and 2 bases from J, the junction contained 7 bases not matched to a gene. Germline V gene lookup returns CDR1 MNHEY and CDR2 SVGAGI. The CDR3 spells CASRRQGFGNQPQHF. CDR3 DNA sequence: TGTGCCAGCAGGCGACAGGGTTTTGGCAATCAGCCCCAGCATTTT.

The chain uses TRBV6-1 and TRBJ2-1; 11 positions agree with TRBD2. V lost 7 bases to trimming and J lost 4 bases; unmatched junction nucleotides: 3. CDR3 length: 14 amino acids. Germline CDR1 MNHNS, CDR2 SASEGT. The DNA for the CDR3 is TGTGCCAGCACGGCTAGCGGGGGGTACAATGAGCAGTTCTTC. Protein sequence: CASTASGGYNEQFF.

The genes are TRBV25-1 and TRBJ1-3, with D tentatively TRBD1 (6 bases). V shed 6 bases and J shed 0 bases, with 9 bases lying between them. This CDR3 has 14 residues. CDR1 is MGHDK, CDR2 SYGVNS, per germline. CDR3 loop: CASRKTGSGNTIYF. For the CDR3, the DNA is TGTGCCAGCAGGAAGACAGGCTCTGGAAACACCATATATTTT.

The chain joins TRBV2 to TRBJ2-5; 10 bases match TRBD2. With 5 bases clipped from V and 5 bases from J, the junction kept 8 bases outside the gene matches. The CDR3 has 15 residues. Germline-derived CDR1 and CDR2 are SNHLY and FYNNEI. The CDR3 sequence: CASSPSGGAEETQYF. The CDR3 bases are TGTGCCAGCAGTCCAAGCGGGGGGGCTGAGGAGACCCAGTACTTC.